This passage covers 19 T cell receptor beta chains from one sample sequenced in a study of response to subunit inactivated influenza vaccine. In TCRdb, the RT-PCR reads were re-called with MiXCR into one record per CDR3 protein. The repertoire holds hundreds of thousands of distinct CDR3 sequences, with about 8% as singletons. This specimen consisted of PBMCs from blood, obtained 23 months after vaccination. These receptors came from a man between 45 and 75 years old who received an inactivated influenza vaccine.

This clonotype was seen only a few times. This chain joins TRBV6-2 or TRBV6-3 and TRBJ2-7; 9 nucleotides agree with TRBD2. Germline trimming cut 2 bases from V and 2 bases from J; bases unmatched to any gene: 4. CDR1 is MNHEY, CDR2 SVGEGT, per germline. The CDR3 runs to 15 residues. The CDR3, as DNA: TGTGCCAGCAGTTACCCTATAGCGGGAGCCTACGAGCAGTACTTC. Protein sequence: CASSYPIAGAYEQYF.

The CDR3 protein is CASSLYLRDRRNQPQHF. The CDR3 bases are TGCGCCAGCAGCCTCTACCTGAGAGACAGGAGAAATCAGCCCCAGCATTTT. V is TRBV4-1 and J is TRBJ1-5; perhaps TRBD1 as D (6 bases). The CDR3 is made up of 17 amino acids. V was clipped by 4 bases and J by 4 bases, with 20 bases between them. Germline loops: CDR1 MGHRA, CDR2 YSYEKL.

This clonotype was detected many times. This sequence joins TRBV4-1 and TRBJ2-3; 7 bases line up with TRBD1. Losses at the gene ends were 1 base for V and 0 bases for J; bases not matched to a gene: 7. Germline CDR1 and CDR2: MGHRA and YSYEKL. CDR3 size: 17 residues. CDR3 bases: TGCGCCAGCAGCCAAGCCCCTACAGGGGCCAGCACAGATACGCAGTATTTT. Protein product: CASSQAPTGASTDTQYF.

This clonotype was counted many times. The V gene is TRBV3-1, the J gene TRBJ2-2; 10 bases are shared with TRBD2. J gave up 7 bases and V 1 base, and 12 bases lay outside the gene matches. CDR1 is LGHDT and CDR2 is YNNKEL in the germline V gene (reference sequence). The CDR3 spans 18 residues. The CDR3 nucleotides read TGTGCCAGCAGCCAAGCTGGAGGACTAGCGGACCTTAGCGGGGAGCTGTTTTTT. It specifies CASSQAGGLADLSGELFF.

This clonotype was counted at least ten times. The chain carries TRBV10-3 and TRBJ1-1; D not certain. This CDR3 comprises 12 residues. Germline loops: CDR1 ENHRY, CDR2 SYGVKD. V dropped 7 bases and J dropped 3 bases, with 9 bases sitting between them. The CDR3 loop is CAIKASYTEAFF. DNA of the CDR3: TGTGCCATCAAGGCCTCGTACACTGAAGCTTTCTTT.

This clonotype was observed many times. The chain is built from TRBV6-6 and TRBJ2-5; unclear D gene. This CDR3 region has 13 residues. Germline V gives CDR1 MNHNY, CDR2 SVGAGI (reference sequence). The V and J ends lost 3 bases and 3 bases respectively, with 8 bases between them. The CDR3 sequence is CASSYRLEETQYF. In DNA, the CDR3 is TGTGCCAGCAGTTATCGGCTAGAAGAGACCCAGTACTTC.

In its sample, this clonotype was seen many times. This sequence joins TRBV9 and TRBJ2-3; D is ambiguous. The CDR3 length is 12 residues. The ends were cut back, 0 bases at V and 4 bases at J, with 3 bases in the middle. Per the germline V gene, CDR1 is SGDLS and CDR2 is YYNGEE. The CDR3 region has the DNA TGTGCCAGCAGCGTAGTGTCAGATACGCAGTATTTT. Translating it yields CASSVVSDTQYF.

Many counts were recorded for this clonotype. This sequence joins TRBV12-3 or TRBV12-4 and TRBJ1-3; possibly TRBD1 for D (5 bases). This CDR3 is 12 amino acids long. Trimming removed 6 bases at V and 6 bases at J, with 9 bases between. The CDR3 DNA follows: TGTGCCAGCAGCCTAGGGGAAAACACCATATATTTT. Translation: CASSLGENTIYF.

The genes are TRBV27 and TRBJ1-6; no definite D call. Germline lookup yields CDR1 MNHEY and CDR2 SMNVEV (reference sequence). The CDR3 is 16 residues long. V was pared by 4 bases and J by 1 base, with 11 bases between. The CDR3 loop is CASSYGRGSYNSPLHF. The CDR3 coding sequence is TGTGCCAGCAGTTACGGACGGGGTTCCTATAATTCACCCCTCCACTTT.

This clonotype came up a few times. The chain recombines TRBV20-1 with TRBJ1-1, with 8 bases aligning to TRBD1. This CDR3 has 15 amino acids. CDR1 is DFQATT and CDR2 is SNEGSKA in the germline V gene (reference sequence). V gave up 6 bases and J gave up 0 bases; unmatched junction bases: 9. CDR3 nucleotides: TGCAGTGCCCCATGGCCAGGGGGCATGAACACTGAAGCTTTCTTT. It yields the protein CSAPWPGGMNTEAFF.

The chain recombines TRBV29-1 with TRBJ2-7; 9 bases are shared with TRBD1. Trimming at V came to 7 bases and at J to 2 bases, leaving 12 bases not matched to a gene. Germline values: CDR1 SQVTM, CDR2 ANQGSEA. The CDR3 runs to 15 residues. The DNA for the CDR3 is TGCAGCGATGGAGCCCACAGGGGGCCAGCCTACGAGCAGTACTTC. The encoded protein is CSDGAHRGPAYEQYF.

In its sample, this clonotype was seen many times. The chain recombines TRBV10-3 with TRBJ1-2; D unresolved. Trimming left V 2 bases short and J 4 bases short, with 14 bases between. CDR3 length equals 15 residues. CDR1 ENHRY and CDR2 SYGVKD come from the germline V gene. CDR3 sequence reads: CAISEGKDLGYGYTF. The CDR3 DNA reads as TGTGCCATCAGTGAGGGAAAAGATCTAGGCTATGGCTACACCTTC.

This clonotype was found a few times. The gene calls are TRBV20-1 and TRBJ1-2, with a possible D match to TRBD1 (5 bases). V was pared by 4 bases and J by 4 bases, with 7 bases between. The germline V gene has CDR1 DFQATT and CDR2 SNEGSKA (reference sequence). CDR3 length: 11 amino acids. Here the CDR3 DNA reads TGCAGTGCTACGGGGACCTATGGCTACACCTTC. The encoded protein is CSATGTYGYTF.

A few counts support this clonotype. This chain connects TRBV5-1 to TRBJ2-1, with D possibly TRBD1 on 6 matching bases. Germline V gene sequence: CDR1 SGHRS, CDR2 YFSETQ. This CDR3 is built from 14 residues. V was cut by 0 bases and J by 6 bases, with 10 bases left in between. CDR3 amino acids: CASSLGPQGNEQFF. The DNA for the CDR3 is TGCGCCAGCAGCTTGGGACCACAGGGCAATGAGCAGTTCTTC.

This clonotype was detected a few times. The chain has TRBV20-1 and TRBJ1-5; 8 bases agree with TRBD1. Looked up from germline, CDR1 is DFQATT and CDR2 is SNEGSKA (reference sequence). The trim removed 6 bases at V and 1 base at J, leaving 5 bases unmatched. The CDR3 spans 14 residues. The chain's CDR3 is CSARDRRSNQPQHF. The CDR3 DNA reads TGCAGTGCCAGGGACAGGAGGAGCAATCAGCCCCAGCATTTT.

This clonotype was seen more than once but under ten times. This chain joins TRBV7-3 and TRBJ1-5; maybe TRBD1 (5 bases). The germline CDR1 and CDR2 sequences are SGHTA and FQGTGA. The CDR3 has 13 amino acids. Trimming removed 1 base at V and 8 bases at J, with 9 bases between. The CDR3 DNA follows: TGTGCCAGCAGCTTAAACAGAGGGGAGCCCCAGCATTTT. This sequence encodes CASSLNRGEPQHF.

This clonotype has a count of ten or more. The chain has TRBV12-3 or TRBV12-4 and TRBJ1-2; D is unclear. Trimming cost V 1 base and J 4 bases, with 13 bases left between them. The CDR3 covers 15 residues. Here the CDR3 reads CASSLDGSALYGYTF. CDR3 coding DNA: TGTGCCAGCAGTTTAGATGGCAGCGCTCTCTATGGCTACACCTTC.

This clonotype has a handful of counts. V and J are TRBV6-1 and TRBJ2-7; TRBD1 or TRBD2 may be the D gene (5 bases each). The germline gives CDR1 MNHNS, CDR2 SASEGT. The CDR3 sequence is 16 residues long. The V end lost 5 bases, the J end lost 0 bases, and 17 bases lay between the germline ends. The chain's CDR3 is CASSPLSRDASYEQYF. The DNA for the CDR3 is TGTGCCAGCAGTCCTCTATCTAGGGACGCCTCCTACGAGCAGTACTTC.

This clonotype was counted at least ten times. The chain employs TRBV12-3 or TRBV12-4 and TRBJ1-6; no reliable D call. This CDR3 is built from 14 residues. V lost 3 bases to trimming and J lost 6 bases, with 9 bases between them. CDR3 in DNA: TGTGCCAGCAGTTTGGGCAGCTTTAATTCACCCCTCCACTTT. Translated, it gives CASSLGSFNSPLHF.